This T cell receptor beta chain was found in a study of T cells after yellow fever vaccination (dated by TCRdb to about 2019). For the wider study: The SMART-Seq v4 Ultra Low Input RNA kit was used to prepare libraries from fractions with low cell numbers. To track T-cell clones before and after primary and booster YFV17D yellow fever vaccination, bulk TCR alpha and beta repertoires were sequenced longitudinally. Two healthy male donors, one aged 18 to 29 and one aged 30 to 40 years, made up the cohort. Blood samples were taken at several timepoints before and after primary and secondary immunization, and bulk PBMC replicates and cell subsets were isolated. Here is what the overall study found, with its caveats: Computational filtering was needed because FACS-sorted repertoires could contain abundant contaminating clonotypes from the bulk population. Because only a couple of donors were included in the study, the extent to which the findings can be generalized is limited. The secondary T-cell response was weaker than the primary response but faster, peaking on day 5 instead of day 15. Most clones expanded after primary vaccination (about 96% of CD4 and around 88% of CD8) were re-detected after the booster, suggesting that broad memory maintenance occurred. A small share of clonotypes was detected in both CD4 and CD8 compartments, with the overlap likely arising from convergent recombination.

Its CDR3 holds 13 amino acids, cysteine through phenylalanine. Only the CDR3 region is kept as DNA, spanning 39 bases read in frame from base 1. CDR1 and CDR2 are drawn from the germline V gene (reference sequence): DFQATT, SNEGSKA. V ends up 6 bases short and J 4 bases short, with an unmatched junction base count of 7. This clonotype was seen ten or more times. The antigen this receptor binds is unknown. Base qualities are missing; no much larger clone stands one base away. TCR cDNA was synthesized by 5'RACE template switching, which introduced a universal primer site and unique molecular identifiers. cDNA synthesis was primed from both the TCR alpha and TCR beta constant segments. Library amplification involved two PCR steps, and the second step added sample barcodes and sequencing adapters. Libraries were sequenced on Illumina HiSeq 2500 (2x100 bp) or NovaSeq (2x150 bp). Turning to the authors' computational methods: Reads were demultiplexed and collapsed into UMI consensus sequences with MIGEC, and V(D)J alignment was performed with MiXCR. Clonotypes responding to the vaccine were identified with edgeR on replicate PBMC samples, with the criteria of FDR below 0.01 and a log2 fold change above 5 up to day 15. Bulk clonotypes were assigned CD4 or CD8 identity according to which sequenced CD4 or CD8 repertoire held them at higher abundance. Clones were called with MiXCR by TCRdb after fastp trimmed the public reads at Q25, and only in-frame beta chains were retained. Rows matching on CDR3 protein sequence are summarized as one entry with the most common DNA and genes. The authors' filters were not applied to this entry. The sample table lists about 69,000 distinct CDR3 sequences, around 6.2% of them with a count of one. The ten largest clonotypes hold about 2% of the sample.

What the treatment or condition label conveys for this sample: live attenuated yellow fever vaccine strain. A standard Ficoll-Paque protocol was used to isolate PBMCs from peripheral blood. CD4 and CD8 T-cell fractions were isolated with Dynabeads CD4 and CD8 positive selection kits. TriZol was used to extract RNA from bulk PBMCs, from CD4 and CD8 fractions, and from dextramer-positive and dextramer-negative fractions. The material was CD4+ T cells sorted from PBMCs, obtained around 15 days after the first yellow fever vaccination. The V and J genes are TRBV20-1 and TRBJ2-5; a stretch of 8 junction bases matches TRBD2. This sequence was found in a man between 18 and 35 years old who received the YFV17D yellow fever vaccine. The sequenced DNA: TGCAGTGCAGGCGGGGCGGGGGGAGAGACCCAGTACTTC. Its coded protein is CSAGGAGGETQYF.